This TCR beta chain was recorded in a study of CD8 T cells in ankylosing spondylitis. TCRdb used MiXCR to reprocess the 5' RACE reads, holding one entry per CDR3 protein. Among hundreds of thousands of distinct CDR3 sequences listed, 20% to 25% were seen once. This clonotype was seen a handful of times. Its antigen remains unidentified. General study findings and limits: A TCR beta motif of several highly homologous variants appeared characteristic of ankylosing spondylitis blood.

The TCR originated in a male donor with ankylosing spondylitis or in good health (not recorded which). Material: blood, either unsorted or a sorted T cell fraction (not recorded which).

Here the CDR3 reads CASSPSGGAPYEQYF. The CDR3 region has the DNA TGTGCCAGCAGCCCCAGCGGGGGGGCCCCCTACGAGCAGTACTTC. The rearrangement uses TRBV11-2 and TRBJ2-7, with TRBD2 matching 10 bases. CDR1 is SGHAT, CDR2 FQNNGV, per germline. V gave up 5 bases and J gave up 2 bases; unmatched junction bases: 6. There are 15 residues in the CDR3.